Sequencing of this TCR beta chain was carried out in a study of cytomegalovirus exposure and HLA in healthy donors. Overall study results and limits: Despite most TCR sequences being rare, some public TCRs occurred in many donors.

A note on this clone: Its antigen is unknown.

The donors were members of the validation cohort comprising some 120 subjects, separate from the roughly 730-subject first cohort. The data were produced by immunoSEQ multiplex PCR, yet TCRdb's version contains in-frame clones alone and is incomplete. The data show 150,000 to 200,000 clones, approximately 81% seen once. CDR3 length equals 16 residues. V shed 4 bases and J shed 6 bases, with 18 bases lying between them. Germline V gene data show CDR1 as MGHRA and CDR2 as YSYEKL. The specimen was PBMCs. The gene calls are TRBV4-1 and TRBJ2-2; a possible D gene is TRBD1 (6 bases). This receptor was identified in a man in his thirties or forties in good health and CMV-seropositive. CDR3 nucleotides: TGCGCCAGCAGCCGCAAGAGCCTACCAGGGGCCGGGGAGCTGTTTTTT. Its protein product is CASSRKSLPGAGELFF.